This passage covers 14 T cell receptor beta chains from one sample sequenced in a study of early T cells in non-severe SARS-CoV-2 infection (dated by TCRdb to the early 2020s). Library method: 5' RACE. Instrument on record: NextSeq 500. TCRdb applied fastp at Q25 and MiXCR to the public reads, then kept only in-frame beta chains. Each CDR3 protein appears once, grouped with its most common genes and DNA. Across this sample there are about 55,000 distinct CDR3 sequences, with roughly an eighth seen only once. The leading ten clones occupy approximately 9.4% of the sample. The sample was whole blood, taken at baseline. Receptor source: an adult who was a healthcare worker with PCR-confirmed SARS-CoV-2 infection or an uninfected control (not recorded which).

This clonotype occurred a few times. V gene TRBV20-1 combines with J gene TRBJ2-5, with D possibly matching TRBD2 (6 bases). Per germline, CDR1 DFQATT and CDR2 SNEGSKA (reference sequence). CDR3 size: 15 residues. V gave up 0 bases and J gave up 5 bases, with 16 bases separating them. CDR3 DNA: TGCAGTGCTAGAGATCCGCGGGGCCGGTTGGAGACCCAGTACTTC. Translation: CSARDPRGRLETQYF.

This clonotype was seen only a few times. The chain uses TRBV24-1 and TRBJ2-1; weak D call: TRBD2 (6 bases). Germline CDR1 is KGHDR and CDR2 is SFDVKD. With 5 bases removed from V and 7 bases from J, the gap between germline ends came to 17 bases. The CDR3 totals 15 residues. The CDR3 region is CATSGGLRSKNEQFF. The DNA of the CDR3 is TGTGCCACCAGTGGCGGACTAAGATCTAAGAATGAGCAGTTCTTC.

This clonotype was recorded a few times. CDR3 in DNA: TGCAGTGCCACCGGGGACTTAAGCTCCTACGAGCAGTACTTC. It codes for CSATGDLSSYEQYF. The chain employs TRBV20-1 and TRBJ2-7; D is possibly TRBD2 (6 bases). V gave up 6 bases and J gave up 0 bases, with 15 bases separating them. This CDR3 spans 14 amino acids. The V gene's germline CDR1 is DFQATT and CDR2 SNEGSKA (reference sequence).

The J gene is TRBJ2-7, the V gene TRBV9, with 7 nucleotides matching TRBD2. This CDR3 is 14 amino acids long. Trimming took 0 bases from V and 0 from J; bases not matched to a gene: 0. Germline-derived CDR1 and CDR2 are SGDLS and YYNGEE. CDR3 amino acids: CASSVGEGSYEQYF. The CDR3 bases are TGTGCCAGCAGCGTAGGGGAGGGCTCCTACGAGCAGTACTTC.

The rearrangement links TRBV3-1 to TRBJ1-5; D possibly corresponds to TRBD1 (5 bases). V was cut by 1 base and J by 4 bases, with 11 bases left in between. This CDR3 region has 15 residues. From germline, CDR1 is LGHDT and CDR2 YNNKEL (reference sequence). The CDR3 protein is CASSQASGRNQPQHF. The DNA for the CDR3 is TGTGCCAGCAGCCAAGCCTCAGGGAGGAATCAGCCCCAGCATTTT.

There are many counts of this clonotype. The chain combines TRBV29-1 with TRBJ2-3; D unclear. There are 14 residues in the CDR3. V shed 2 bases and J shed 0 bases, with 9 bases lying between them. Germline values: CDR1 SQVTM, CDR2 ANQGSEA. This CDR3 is CSVELGPSTDTQYF. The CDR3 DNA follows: TGCAGCGTTGAACTTGGACCAAGCACAGATACGCAGTATTTT.

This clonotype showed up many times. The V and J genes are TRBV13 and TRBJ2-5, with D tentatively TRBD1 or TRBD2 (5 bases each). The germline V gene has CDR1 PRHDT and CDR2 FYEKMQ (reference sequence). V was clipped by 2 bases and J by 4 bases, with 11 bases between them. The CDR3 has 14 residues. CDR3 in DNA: TGTGCCAGCAGCTTAACCCCGAGGGGAGAGACCCAGTACTTC. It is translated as CASSLTPRGETQYF.

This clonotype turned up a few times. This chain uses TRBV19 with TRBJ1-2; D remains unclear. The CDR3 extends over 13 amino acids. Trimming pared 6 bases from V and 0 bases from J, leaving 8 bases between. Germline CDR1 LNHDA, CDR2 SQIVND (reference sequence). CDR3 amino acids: CASSLYSNYGYTF. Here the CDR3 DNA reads TGTGCCAGTAGCTTGTACTCTAACTATGGCTACACCTTC.

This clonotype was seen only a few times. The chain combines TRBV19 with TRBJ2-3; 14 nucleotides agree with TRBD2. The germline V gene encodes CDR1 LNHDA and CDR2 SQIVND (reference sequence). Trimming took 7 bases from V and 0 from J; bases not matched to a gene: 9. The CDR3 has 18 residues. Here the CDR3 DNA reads TGTGCCAGTACGGGGACTAGCGGGAGATGGGCCAGCACAGATACGCAGTATTTT. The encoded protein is CASTGTSGRWASTDTQYF.

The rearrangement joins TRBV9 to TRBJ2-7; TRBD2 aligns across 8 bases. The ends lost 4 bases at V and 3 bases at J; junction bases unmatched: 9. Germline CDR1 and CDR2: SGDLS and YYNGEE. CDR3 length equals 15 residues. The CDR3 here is CASSFTSGGLYEQYF. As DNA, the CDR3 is TGTGCCAGCAGCTTTACTAGCGGCGGCCTCTACGAGCAGTACTTC.

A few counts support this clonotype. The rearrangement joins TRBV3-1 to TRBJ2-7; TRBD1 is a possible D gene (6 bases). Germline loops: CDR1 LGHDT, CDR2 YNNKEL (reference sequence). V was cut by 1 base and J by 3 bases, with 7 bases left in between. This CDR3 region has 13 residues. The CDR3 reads CASSQGTVYEQYF. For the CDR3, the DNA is TGTGCCAGCAGCCAAGGGACAGTCTACGAGCAGTACTTC.

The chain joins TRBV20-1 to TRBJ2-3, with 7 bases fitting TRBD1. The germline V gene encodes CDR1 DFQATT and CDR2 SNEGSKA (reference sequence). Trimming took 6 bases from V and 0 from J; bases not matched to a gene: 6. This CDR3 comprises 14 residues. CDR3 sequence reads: CSAPGQLSTDTQYF. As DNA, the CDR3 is TGCAGTGCCCCGGGACAGCTTAGCACAGATACGCAGTATTTT.

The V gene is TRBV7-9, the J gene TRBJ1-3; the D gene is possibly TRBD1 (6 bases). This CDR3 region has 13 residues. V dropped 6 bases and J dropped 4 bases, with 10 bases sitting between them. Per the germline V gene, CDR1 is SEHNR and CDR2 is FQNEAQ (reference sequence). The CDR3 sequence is CASRPGQGNTIYF. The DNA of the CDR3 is TGTGCCAGCAGACCTGGACAGGGAAACACCATATATTTT.

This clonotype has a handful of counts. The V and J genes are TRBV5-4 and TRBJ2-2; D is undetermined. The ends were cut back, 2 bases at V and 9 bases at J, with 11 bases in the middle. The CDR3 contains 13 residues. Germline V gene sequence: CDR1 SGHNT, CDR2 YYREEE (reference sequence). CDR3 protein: CASSLDWARELFF. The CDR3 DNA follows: TGTGCCAGCAGCTTAGATTGGGCAAGGGAGCTGTTTTTT.